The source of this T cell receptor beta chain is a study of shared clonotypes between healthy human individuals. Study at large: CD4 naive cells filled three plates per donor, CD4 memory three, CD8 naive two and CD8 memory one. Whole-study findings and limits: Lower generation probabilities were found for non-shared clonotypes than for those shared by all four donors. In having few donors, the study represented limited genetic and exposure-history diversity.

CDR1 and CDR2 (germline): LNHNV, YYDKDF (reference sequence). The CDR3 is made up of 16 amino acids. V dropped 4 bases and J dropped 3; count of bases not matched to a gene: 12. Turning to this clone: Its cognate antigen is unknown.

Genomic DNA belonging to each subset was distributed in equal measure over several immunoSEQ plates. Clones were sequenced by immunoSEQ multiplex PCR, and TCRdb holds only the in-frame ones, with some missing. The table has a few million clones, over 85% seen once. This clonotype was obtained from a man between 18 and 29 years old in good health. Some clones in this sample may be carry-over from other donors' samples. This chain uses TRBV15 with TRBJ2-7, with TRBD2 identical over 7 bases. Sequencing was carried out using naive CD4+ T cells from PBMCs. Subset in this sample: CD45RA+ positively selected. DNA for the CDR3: TGTGCCACCAGCACCCTTGGGGGGGAGGGGAACTACGAGCAGTACTTC. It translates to CATSTLGGEGNYEQYF.